Following are 5 T cell receptor beta chains from one sample sequenced in a study of T cell changes during pregnancy in multiple sclerosis. The table came from immunoSEQ multiplex PCR; TCRdb's copy has only in-frame clones and leaves some out. Of around 39,000 clones listed, over 80% are singletons. The sample comprised PBMCs (not recorded whether the cells were cultured). Every receptor here comes from a female donor with multiple sclerosis, enrolled in a pregnancy study.

V is TRBV7-9 and J is TRBJ2-7; 16 bases align to TRBD2. This CDR3 comprises 18 residues. CDR1 is SEHNR and CDR2 is FQNEAQ in the germline V gene (reference sequence). V lost 3 bases and J lost 3; bases outside the gene matches: 8. As DNA, the CDR3 is TGTGCCAGCAGCTTTTCGGGACTAGCGGGAGGGTTCGGCTACGAGCAGTACTTC. Its protein product is CASSFSGLAGGFGYEQYF.

The rearrangement uses TRBV13 and TRBJ2-1, with TRBD1 identical over 7 bases. This CDR3 comprises 11 residues. Germline values: CDR1 PRHDT, CDR2 FYEKMQ (reference sequence). Trimming took 7 bases from V and 8 from J; bases not matched to a gene: 2. The CDR3 DNA is TGTGCCAGCAAAGGGGGCGATGAGCAGTTCTTC. It is translated as CASKGGDEQFF.

The CDR3, as DNA: TGTGCCAGCAGCTTAGGGCAGGGGGCAACCCAGTACTTC. Translation: CASSLGQGATQYF. The rearrangement links TRBV7-6 to TRBJ2-5, with 8 bases that match TRBD1. Trimming at V came to 1 base and at J to 8 bases, leaving 3 bases not matched to a gene. The CDR3 loop spans 13 amino acids. From germline, CDR1 is SGHVS and CDR2 FNYEAQ.

The chain links TRBV27 to TRBJ2-2; D is unresolved. This CDR3 has 13 residues. Trimming removed 6 bases from V and 0 bases from J, with 5 bases in between. Germline values: CDR1 MNHEY, CDR2 SMNVEV (reference sequence). The CDR3 DNA is TGTGCCAGCAGGCCTTCGAACACCGGGGAGCTGTTTTTT. Encoded protein: CASRPSNTGELFF.

J is TRBJ1-5 and V is TRBV11-2; a weak D match, TRBD1 (5 bases). V shed 3 bases and J shed 3 bases, with 12 bases lying between them. The CDR3 contains 15 residues. CDR1 and CDR2 (germline): SGHAT, FQNNGV. The CDR3 loop is CASSLTDTSNQPQHF. The CDR3 nucleotides read TGTGCCAGCAGCTTGACAGATACCTCCAATCAGCCCCAGCATTTT.